The rows below give T cell receptor beta chains drawn from one sample of a study of blood T cell repertoires in COVID-19. Generated by immunoSEQ multiplex PCR, the TCRdb table keeps only in-frame clones and is missing some. Of hundreds of thousands of clones in the sample, under 90% were seen once. Sequenced sample: PBMCs or T cells enriched from blood (not recorded which). These TCRs come from an older woman who had recovered from COVID-19. CDR3s include the opening cysteine and the closing phenylalanine or tryptophan. D genes are given only for firm matches. Rows give clone size only sometimes, using once, few, many, or a class for an expanded clone.

CDR3aa | CDR3nt | j_gene | d_gene | abundance | v_gene
CSVVTGGDSPLHF | TGCAGCGTTGTCACAGGGGGAGATTCACCCCTCCACTTT | TRBJ1-6 | TRBD1 | few | TRBV29-1
CASSPPEGHSAEAFF | TGTGCCAGCTCACCACCGGAGGGGCACTCGGCTGAAGCTTTCTTT | TRBJ1-1 | . | . | TRBV18
CASSEAHGGPEAFF | TGTGCCAGCAGTGAAGCCCACGGGGGGCCTGAAGCTTTCTTT | TRBJ1-1 | . | . | TRBV2
CASRTRTNQPQHF | TGTGCCAGCAGGACACGAACAAATCAGCCCCAGCATTTT | TRBJ1-5 | . | once | TRBV5-8
CASSRATAGELFF | TGTGCCAGTAGCCGAGCCACCGCCGGGGAGCTGTTTTTT | TRBJ2-2 | . | few | TRBV19
CASSQGSGLWVEQYF | TGTGCCAGCAGCCAGGGTAGCGGGTTGTGGGTCGAGCAGTACTTC | TRBJ2-7 | TRBD2 | . | TRBV5-4
CASSEPGLRDTQYF | TGTGCCAGCAGCGAACCGGGACTTCGGGATACGCAGTATTTT | TRBJ2-3 | . | . | TRBV7-3
CASSTRQGAQPQHF | TGTGCCAGCAGTACTCGACAGGGTGCGCAGCCCCAGCATTTT | TRBJ1-5 | TRBD1 | . | TRBV6-5
CASSDGGGNSEQYF | TGTGCCAGCAGTGATGGTGGCGGGAATTCCGAGCAGTACTTC | TRBJ2-7 | . | . | TRBV2
CASSQVTPAGEQFF | TGTGCCAGCAGCCAAGTCACCCCGGCGGGTGAGCAGTTCTTC | TRBJ2-1 | . | . | TRBV3-1/TRBV3-2
CASSLESRGGLDTQYF | TGCGCCAGCAGCTTGGAGAGTAGGGGGGGCCTGGATACGCAGTATTTT | TRBJ2-3 | . | . | TRBV5-1
CASSLVGTVDPDTQYF | TGTGCCAGCAGCTTAGTCGGGACAGTAGATCCAGATACGCAGTATTTT | TRBJ2-3 | TRBD1 | . | TRBV11-2
CATTQGNRGEQYF | TGTGCCACCACCCAGGGAAATAGGGGCGAGCAGTACTTC | TRBJ2-7 | . | . | TRBV6-6
CASRGQGAGSPLHF | TGTGCCAGCAGGGGACAGGGGGCCGGTTCACCCCTCCACTTT | TRBJ1-6 | TRBD1 | once | TRBV28
CASIELAVTGELFF | TGTGCCAGCATCGAACTAGCGGTCACCGGGGAGCTGTTTTTT | TRBJ2-2 | TRBD2 | . | TRBV6-5
CASSAGTSTDTQYF | TGTGCCAGCTCAGCAGGGACTAGCACAGATACGCAGTATTTT | TRBJ2-3 | . | . | TRBV18
CASSYYDRGRDSPLHF | TGTGCCAGCAGCTATTATGACAGGGGGCGTGATTCACCCCTCCACTTT | TRBJ1-6 | TRBD1 | . | TRBV9
CASSLQAYGYTF | TGTGCCAGCAGCCTTCAAGCCTATGGCTACACCTTC | TRBJ1-2 | . | . | TRBV7-9
CASGDSGTGDSYEQYF | TGTGCTAGTGGGGACTCCGGGACAGGGGACTCCTACGAGCAGTACTTC | TRBJ2-7 | TRBD1 | . | TRBV12-5
CASSWAGQTQETQYF | TGTGCCAGCAGCTGGGCGGGACAGACCCAAGAGACCCAGTACTTC | TRBJ2-5 | . | . | TRBV7-2
CASSKPLAGVLHEQYF | TGTGCCAGCAGCAAACCACTAGCGGGAGTTTTGCACGAGCAGTACTTC | TRBJ2-7 | TRBD2 | . | TRBV7-2
CASSISQGGETQYF | TGTGCCAGCAGTATATCACAGGGGGGGGAGACCCAGTACTTC | TRBJ2-5 | . | . | TRBV6-5
CASSSYVLDGYTF | TGTGCCAGCAGTTCCTATGTTTTGGATGGCTACACCTTC | TRBJ1-2 | . | . | TRBV6-5
CASSPGTGPYEQYF | TGTGCCAGCTCACCGGGGACAGGGCCCTACGAGCAGTACTTC | TRBJ2-7 | TRBD1 | once | TRBV18
CSVEGTSGVGGYEQYF | TGCAGCGTTGAAGGGACTAGCGGGGTTGGCGGCTACGAGCAGTACTTC | TRBJ2-7 | TRBD2 | once | TRBV29-1
CASSEAEGQGFYEQYF | TGTGCCAGCAGCGAGGCCGAGGGACAAGGGTTCTACGAGCAGTACTTC | TRBJ2-7 | . | . | TRBV9
CASSLARTSGAEGTQYF | TGCGCCAGCAGCTTGGCGAGGACTAGCGGGGCGGAGGGGACCCAGTACTTC | TRBJ2-5 | TRBD2 | . | TRBV5-1
CASGTLGGVNQPQHF | TGTGCCAGCGGGACCCTAGGAGGGGTCAATCAGCCCCAGCATTTT | TRBJ1-5 | . | . | TRBV6-5
CASSPEASGGVREQFF | TGTGCCAGCTCACCCGAGGCTAGCGGGGGTGTCCGGGAGCAGTTCTTC | TRBJ2-1 | TRBD2 | . | TRBV18
CATSRTVNTEAFF | TGTGCCACCAGCAGGACAGTGAACACTGAAGCTTTCTTT | TRBJ1-1 | . | . | TRBV15
CASSIRANQPQHF | TGTGCCAGTAGTATAAGAGCTAATCAGCCCCAGCATTTT | TRBJ1-5 | . | . | TRBV19
CASSLATMTGRTGELFF | TGTGCCAGCAGCTTGGCAACAATGACAGGGCGCACCGGGGAGCTGTTTTTT | TRBJ2-2 | TRBD1 | . | TRBV5-5
CASSLVLLPGQGNYGYTF | TGTGCCAGCAGCTTAGTCCTATTACCGGGACAGGGCAACTATGGCTACACCTTC | TRBJ1-2 | TRBD1 | . | TRBV7-8
CASSENVFGEQFF | TGTGCCAGCAGTGAGAACGTGTTCGGTGAGCAGTTCTTC | TRBJ2-1 | . | . | TRBV25-1
CASSDSTGLGYTF | TGTGCCAGCAGTGACTCAACAGGCCTTGGCTACACCTTC | TRBJ1-2 | . | . | TRBV6-4
CASRPDGALYNYGYTF | TGTGCCAGCAGACCGGATGGGGCACTCTATAACTATGGCTACACCTTC | TRBJ1-2 | . | . | TRBV27
CASAGRGGNQPQHF | TGTGCCAGCGCCGGTCGGGGGGGCAATCAGCCCCAGCATTTT | TRBJ1-5 | . | . | TRBV2
CASGLGPNQNIQYF | TGTGCTAGTGGTCTGGGGCCGAACCAAAACATTCAGTACTTC | TRBJ2-4 | . | . | TRBV12-5